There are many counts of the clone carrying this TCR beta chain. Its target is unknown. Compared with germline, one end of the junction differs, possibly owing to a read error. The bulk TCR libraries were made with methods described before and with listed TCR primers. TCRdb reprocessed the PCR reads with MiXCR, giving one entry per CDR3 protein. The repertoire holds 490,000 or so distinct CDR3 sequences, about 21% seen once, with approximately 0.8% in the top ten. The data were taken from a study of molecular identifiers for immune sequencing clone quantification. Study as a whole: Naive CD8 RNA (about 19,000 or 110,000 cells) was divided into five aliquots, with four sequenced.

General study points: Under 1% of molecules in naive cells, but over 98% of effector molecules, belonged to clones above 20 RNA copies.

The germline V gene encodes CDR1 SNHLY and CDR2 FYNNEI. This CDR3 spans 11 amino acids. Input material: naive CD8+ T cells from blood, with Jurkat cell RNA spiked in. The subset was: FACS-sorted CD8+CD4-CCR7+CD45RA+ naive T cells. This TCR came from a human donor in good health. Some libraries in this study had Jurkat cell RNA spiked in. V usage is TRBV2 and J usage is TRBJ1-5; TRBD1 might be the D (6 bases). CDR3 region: CASGDRQPQHF. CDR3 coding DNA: TGTGCCAGCGGTGACAGGCAGCCCCAGCATTTT.